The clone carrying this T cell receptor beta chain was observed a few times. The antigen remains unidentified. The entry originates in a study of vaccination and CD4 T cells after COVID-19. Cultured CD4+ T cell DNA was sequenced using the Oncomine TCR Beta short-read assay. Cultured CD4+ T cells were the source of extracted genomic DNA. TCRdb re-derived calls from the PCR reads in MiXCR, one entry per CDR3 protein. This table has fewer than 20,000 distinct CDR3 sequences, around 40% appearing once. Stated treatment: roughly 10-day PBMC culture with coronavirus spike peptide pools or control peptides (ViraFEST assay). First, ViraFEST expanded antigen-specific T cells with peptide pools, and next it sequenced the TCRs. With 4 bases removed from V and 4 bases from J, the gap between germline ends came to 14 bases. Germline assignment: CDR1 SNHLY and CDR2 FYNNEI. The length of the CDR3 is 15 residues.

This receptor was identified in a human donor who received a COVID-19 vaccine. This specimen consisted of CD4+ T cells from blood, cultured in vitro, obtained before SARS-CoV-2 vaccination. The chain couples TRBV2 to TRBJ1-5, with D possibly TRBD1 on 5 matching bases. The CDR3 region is CASSGWGGRNQPQHF. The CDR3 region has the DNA TGTGCCAGCAGTGGTTGGGGGGGTAGGAATCAGCCCCAGCATTTT.